A selection of T cell receptor beta chains follows, all from one sample in a study of a mutant IDH1 vaccine in newly diagnosed glioma. Measured with immunoSEQ multiplex PCR; TCRdb has only the in-frame clones, and not every one. The top ten hold 4.5% to 5.5% of the sample, which has some 120,000 clones, about four fifths seen once. Their specific antigens are unknown. Material: PBMCs, obtained from a glioma patient whose treatment included an IDH1 peptide vaccine. The receptors were gathered from a middle-aged man with glioma. Each CDR3 is given with its conserved first and last residue. The D gene is left open where the match is weak. The listing skips clone size in some rows; elsewhere it reads once, few, many or a size class.

CASSPTLNYGYTF NA once TRBJ1-2 TRBV7-6
CARSDGSYEQYF NA few TRBJ2-7 TRBV2
CASSLATSGVSNEQFF TRBD2 NA TRBJ2-1 TRBV7-6
CASSPDRASYNEQFF TRBD1 NA TRBJ2-1 TRBV19
CASSLLVGGFGYTF NA once TRBJ1-2 TRBV5-1
CATSSALAGNTDTQYF TRBD2 NA TRBJ2-3 TRBV15
CASSPDRAPNQPQHF TRBD1 NA TRBJ1-5 TRBV6-5
CSVIHSGANVLTF NA NA TRBJ2-6 TRBV29-1
CASSFGTGARNSPLHF TRBD1 NA TRBJ1-6 TRBV7-9
CASSEARSSSPLHF NA once TRBJ1-6 TRBV4-1
CASNESETGGRYNEQFF NA NA TRBJ2-1 TRBV21-1
CASSLPGLPIPEQFF NA NA TRBJ2-1 TRBV27
CASSLSLAGVVEQYF TRBD2 NA TRBJ2-7 TRBV28
CASSPRTGINYGYTF NA NA TRBJ1-2 TRBV5-1
CASSLAGERIGTETQYF TRBD2 NA TRBJ2-5 TRBV7-7
CASSLYLGQGQGYEQYF TRBD1 NA TRBJ2-7 TRBV7-9
CASSMSGNNYGYTF NA NA TRBJ1-2 TRBV19
CASSRELNYGYTF NA NA TRBJ1-2 TRBV2
CASSYSGTGLYEQYF TRBD1 NA NA TRBV6-5
CASSRYLQGKNTEAFF TRBD1 few TRBJ1-1 TRBV7-9
CASSVGGVGLETQYF NA NA TRBJ2-5 TRBV9
CASSSQRQGRSPLHF TRBD1 few TRBJ1-6 TRBV6-6